This entry features one TCR beta chain sequence. The antigen is unknown. These data come from a study of T cell repertoires in cytomegalovirus infection. Across the study: Recently described HLA-C-restricted plus well-studied HLA-B-restricted CMV epitopes were used.

V was trimmed by 0 bases and J by 0 bases, leaving 12 bases between them. The CDR3 has 16 residues. Germline lookup yields CDR1 DFQATT and CDR2 SNEGSKA (reference sequence). Findings and caveats of the study: It was HLA-C-restricted CMV-specific TCR beta clonotypes that dominated the response ex vivo.

Using its own MiXCR run on the reads, TCRdb lists one record per CDR3 protein. The table lists hundreds of thousands of distinct CDR3 sequences, roughly 33% of them singletons. The sample here was cultured PBMCs, taken from culture after CMV antigen stimulation. The receptor comes from a human donor in good health (CMV status not recorded). Some clones in this sample may be carry-over from other donors' samples. J is TRBJ1-5 and V is TRBV20-1; D remains ambiguous. CDR3 nucleotide sequence: TGCAGTGCTAGAGATGGAAGGAGGAATAGCAATCAGCCCCAGCATTTT. Protein: CSARDGRRNSNQPQHF.